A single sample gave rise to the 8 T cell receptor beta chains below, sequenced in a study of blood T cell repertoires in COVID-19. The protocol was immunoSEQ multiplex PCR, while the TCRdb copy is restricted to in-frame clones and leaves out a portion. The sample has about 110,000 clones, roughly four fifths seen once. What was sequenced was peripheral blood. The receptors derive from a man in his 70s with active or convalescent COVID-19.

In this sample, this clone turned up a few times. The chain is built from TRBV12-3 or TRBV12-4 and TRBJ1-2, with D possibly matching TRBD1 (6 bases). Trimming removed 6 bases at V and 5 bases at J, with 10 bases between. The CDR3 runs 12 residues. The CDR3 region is CASSRGQYGYTF. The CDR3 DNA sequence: TGTGCCAGCAGCCGAGGACAGTATGGCTACACCTTC.

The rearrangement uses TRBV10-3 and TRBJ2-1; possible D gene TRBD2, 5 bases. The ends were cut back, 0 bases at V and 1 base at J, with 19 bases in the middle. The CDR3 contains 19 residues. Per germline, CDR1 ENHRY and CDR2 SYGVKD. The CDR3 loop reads CAISESPGISNRSYNEQFF. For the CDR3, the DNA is TGTGCCATCAGTGAGTCGCCCGGGATCTCAAATCGATCCTACAATGAGCAGTTCTTC.

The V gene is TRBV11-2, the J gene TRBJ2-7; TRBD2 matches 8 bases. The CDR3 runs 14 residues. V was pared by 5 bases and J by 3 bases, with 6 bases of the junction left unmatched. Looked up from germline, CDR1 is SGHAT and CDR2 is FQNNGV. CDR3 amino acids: CASSPTSVGYEQYF. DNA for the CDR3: TGTGCCAGCAGCCCGACTAGCGTAGGCTACGAGCAGTACTTC.

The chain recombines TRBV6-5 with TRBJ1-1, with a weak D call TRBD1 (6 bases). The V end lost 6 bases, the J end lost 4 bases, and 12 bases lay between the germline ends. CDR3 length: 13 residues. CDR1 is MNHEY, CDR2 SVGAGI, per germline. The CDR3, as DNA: TGTGCCAGCAGACAGGGCTGGGGCACTGAAGCTTTCTTT. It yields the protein CASRQGWGTEAFF.

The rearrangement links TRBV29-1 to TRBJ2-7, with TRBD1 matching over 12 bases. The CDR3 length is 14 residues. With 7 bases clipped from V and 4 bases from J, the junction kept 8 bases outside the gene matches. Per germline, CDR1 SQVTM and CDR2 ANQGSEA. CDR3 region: CSAGPGQGAYEQYF. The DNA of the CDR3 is TGCAGCGCCGGACCGGGACAGGGGGCATACGAGCAGTACTTC.

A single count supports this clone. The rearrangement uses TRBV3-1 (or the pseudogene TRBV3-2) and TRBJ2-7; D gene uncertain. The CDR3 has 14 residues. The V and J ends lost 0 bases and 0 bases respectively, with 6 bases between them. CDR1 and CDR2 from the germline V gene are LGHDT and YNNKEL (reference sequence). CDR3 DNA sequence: TGTGCCAGCAGCCAAGAATACAGCTCCTACGAGCAGTACTTC. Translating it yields CASSQEYSSYEQYF.

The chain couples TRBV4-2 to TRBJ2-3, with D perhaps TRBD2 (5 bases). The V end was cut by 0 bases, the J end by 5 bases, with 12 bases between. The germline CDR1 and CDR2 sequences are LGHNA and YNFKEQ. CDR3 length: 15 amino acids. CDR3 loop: CASSQDGPSGDTQYF. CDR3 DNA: TGTGCCAGCAGCCAAGATGGGCCCAGCGGAGATACGCAGTATTTT.

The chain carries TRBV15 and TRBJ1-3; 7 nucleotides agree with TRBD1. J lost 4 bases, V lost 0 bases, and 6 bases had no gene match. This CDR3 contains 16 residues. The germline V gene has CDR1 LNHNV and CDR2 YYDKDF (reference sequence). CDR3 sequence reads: CATSRDVTGVGNTIYF. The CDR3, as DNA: TGTGCCACCAGCAGAGATGTAACAGGGGTCGGAAACACCATATATTTT.